Sequencing of this TCR beta chain was carried out in a study of cytomegalovirus exposure and HLA in healthy donors. Trimming pared 2 bases from V and 12 bases from J, leaving 16 bases between. The germline gives CDR1 WNHNN, CDR2 SYGVQD (reference sequence). The CDR3 has 13 residues. PCR used 60 Vbeta primers and 13 Jbeta primers. TCRdb's copy holds only in-frame clones and misses some; the assay was immunoSEQ multiplex PCR. The top ten hold 0.75% to 0.9% of the sample, which has about 170,000 clones, about four fifths seen once. The J gene is TRBJ1-1, the V gene TRBV10-1; D uncertain. This receptor was identified in a woman in her late teens or twenties in good health and CMV-seronegative. The sample consisted of PBMCs. In DNA form, the CDR3 reads TGCGCCAGCAGTGAGAATAATGGCTTTAAGACTTTCTTT. Translating gives CASSENNGFKTFF.